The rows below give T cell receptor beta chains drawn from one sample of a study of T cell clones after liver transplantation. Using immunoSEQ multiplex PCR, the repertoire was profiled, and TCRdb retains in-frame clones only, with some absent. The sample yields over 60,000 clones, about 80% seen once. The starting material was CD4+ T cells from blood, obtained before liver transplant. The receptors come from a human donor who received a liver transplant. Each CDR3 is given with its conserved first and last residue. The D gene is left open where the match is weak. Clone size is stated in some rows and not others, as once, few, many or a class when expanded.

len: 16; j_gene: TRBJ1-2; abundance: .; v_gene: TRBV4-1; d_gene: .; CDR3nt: TGCGCCAGCAGCCAAGATTGGATGTCCCCGCTCTATGGCTACACCTTC; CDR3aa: CASSQDWMSPLYGYTF
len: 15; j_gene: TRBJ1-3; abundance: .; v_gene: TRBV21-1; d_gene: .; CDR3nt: TGTGCCAGCGCACCGGGACACTCCTCTGGAAACACCATATATTTT; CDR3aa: CASAPGHSSGNTIYF
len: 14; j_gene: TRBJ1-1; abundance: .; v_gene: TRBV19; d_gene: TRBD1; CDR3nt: TGTGCCAGTAGTTACGGGACAGTGAACACTGAAGCTTTCTTT; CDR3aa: CASSYGTVNTEAFF
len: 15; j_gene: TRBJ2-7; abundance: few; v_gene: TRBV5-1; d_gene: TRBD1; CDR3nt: TGCGCCAGCAGCTGGAGACAGGGGACGTCCTACGAGCAGTACTTC; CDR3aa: CASSWRQGTSYEQYF
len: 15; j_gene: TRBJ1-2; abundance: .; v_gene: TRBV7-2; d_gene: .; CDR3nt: TGTGCCAGCAGCAACTCCCATGGGGCGAACTATGGCTACACCTTC; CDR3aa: CASSNSHGANYGYTF
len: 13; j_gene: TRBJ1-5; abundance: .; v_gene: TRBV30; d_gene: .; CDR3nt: TGTGCCTGGAGTGTAAGAGGGTTTCAGCCCCAGCATTTT; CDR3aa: CAWSVRGFQPQHF
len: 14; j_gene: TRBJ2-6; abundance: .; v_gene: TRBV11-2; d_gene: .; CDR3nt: TGTGCCAGCAGTGCGTTGAGTGGGGCCAACGTCCTGACTTTC; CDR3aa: CASSALSGANVLTF
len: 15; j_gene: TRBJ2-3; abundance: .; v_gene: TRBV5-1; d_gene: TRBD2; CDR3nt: TGCGCCAGCAGCTCCCAACTAGCGGGAGGGGTTACGCAGTATTTT; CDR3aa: CASSSQLAGGVTQYF
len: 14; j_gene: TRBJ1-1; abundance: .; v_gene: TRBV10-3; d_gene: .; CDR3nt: TGTGCCATCACCTTGGGACCCTCTGGCACTGAAGCTTTCTTT; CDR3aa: CAITLGPSGTEAFF
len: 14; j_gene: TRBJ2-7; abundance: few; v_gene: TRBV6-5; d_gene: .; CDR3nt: TGTGCCAGCAGTTACTCTGCAGGGACCTACGAGCAGTACTTC; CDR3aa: CASSYSAGTYEQYF
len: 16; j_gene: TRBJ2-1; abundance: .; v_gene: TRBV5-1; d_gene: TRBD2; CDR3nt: TGCGCCAGCAGCTTGGGTTCTAGCGGGCGATACAATGAGCAGTTCTTC; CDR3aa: CASSLGSSGRYNEQFF
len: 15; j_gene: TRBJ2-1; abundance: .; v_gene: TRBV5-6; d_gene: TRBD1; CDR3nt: TGTGCCAGCAGCTTTAGGGGACAGGGGTACAATGAGCAGTTCTTC; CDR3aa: CASSFRGQGYNEQFF
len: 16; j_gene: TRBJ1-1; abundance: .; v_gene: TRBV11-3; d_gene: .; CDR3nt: TGTGCCAGCAGCTTAGATAGGGGGGACGGGAACACTGAAGCTTTCTTT; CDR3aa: CASSLDRGDGNTEAFF
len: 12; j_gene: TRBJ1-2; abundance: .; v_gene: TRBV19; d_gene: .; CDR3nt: TGTGCCAGTAGTAGGGGGAACTATGGCTACACCTTC; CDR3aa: CASSRGNYGYTF
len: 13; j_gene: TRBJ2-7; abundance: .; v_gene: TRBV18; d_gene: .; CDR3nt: TGTGCCAGCTCACCCCCTGGAGGGACCTCGGAGTACTTC; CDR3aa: CASSPPGGTSEYF
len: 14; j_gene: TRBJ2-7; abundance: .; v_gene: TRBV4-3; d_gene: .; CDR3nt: TGCGCCAGCAGCCAAGATAGCCAGATCTACGAGCAGTACTTC; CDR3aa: CASSQDSQIYEQYF
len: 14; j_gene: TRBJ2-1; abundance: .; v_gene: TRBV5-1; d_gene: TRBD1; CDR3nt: TGCGCCAGCAGCCTCCTTGTTTCAGGGGGCAACCAGTTCTTC; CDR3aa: CASSLLVSGGNQFF
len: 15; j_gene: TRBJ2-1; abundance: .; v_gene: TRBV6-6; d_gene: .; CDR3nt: TGTGCCAGCACCCCCCGGCAGGGCGTTCTCAATGAGCAGTTCTTC; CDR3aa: CASTPRQGVLNEQFF
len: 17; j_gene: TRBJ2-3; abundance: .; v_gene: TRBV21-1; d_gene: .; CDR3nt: TGTGCCAGCAGCACAAATTTACGACAGGTAAGCACAGATACGCAGTATTTT; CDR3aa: CASSTNLRQVSTDTQYF
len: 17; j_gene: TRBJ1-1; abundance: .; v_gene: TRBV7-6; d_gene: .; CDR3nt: TGTGCCAGCAGCTTAGCTTGGTCAGGGCGGATGAACACTGAAGCTTTCTTT; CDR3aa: CASSLAWSGRMNTEAFF
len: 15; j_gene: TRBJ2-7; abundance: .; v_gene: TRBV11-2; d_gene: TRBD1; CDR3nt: TGTGCCAGCAGCTCCCTGACAGGGGGCACCTACGAGCAGTACTTC; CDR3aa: CASSSLTGGTYEQYF
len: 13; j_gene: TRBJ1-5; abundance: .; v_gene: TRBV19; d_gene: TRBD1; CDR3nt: TGTGCCAGTAGTGGACAGGGCTTTGGGCCCCAGCATTTT; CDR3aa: CASSGQGFGPQHF
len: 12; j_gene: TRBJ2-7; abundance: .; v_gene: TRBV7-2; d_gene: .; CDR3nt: TGTGCCAGCAGCTTAGCGTTCTACGAGCAGTACTTC; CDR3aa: CASSLAFYEQYF
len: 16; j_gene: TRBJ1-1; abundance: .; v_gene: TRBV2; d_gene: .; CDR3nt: TGTGCCAGCAGGGGCCGTGTAGGGACGATGAACACTGAAGCTTTCTTT; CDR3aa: CASRGRVGTMNTEAFF
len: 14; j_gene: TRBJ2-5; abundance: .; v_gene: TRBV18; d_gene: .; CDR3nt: TGTGCCAGCTCACCGGGGGTAGGACAAGAGACCCAGTACTTC; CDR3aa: CASSPGVGQETQYF
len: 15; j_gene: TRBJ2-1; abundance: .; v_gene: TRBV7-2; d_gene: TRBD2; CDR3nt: TGTGCCAGCAGCCCCCGGACTAGCGTAGACAATGAGCAGTTCTTC; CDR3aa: CASSPRTSVDNEQFF
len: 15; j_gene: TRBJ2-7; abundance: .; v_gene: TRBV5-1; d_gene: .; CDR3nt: TGCGCCAGCAGTCCTAGGACCTTAGGGTTCGGCGAGCAGTACTTC; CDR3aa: CASSPRTLGFGEQYF
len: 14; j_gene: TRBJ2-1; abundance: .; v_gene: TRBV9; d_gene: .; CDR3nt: TGTGCCAGCAGCTCGGGACCTCTTAACAATGAGCAGTTCTTC; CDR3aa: CASSSGPLNNEQFF
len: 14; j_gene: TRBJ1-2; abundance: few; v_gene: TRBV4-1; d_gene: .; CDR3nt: TGCGCCAGCAGCCAAGTCTCGCCCAGGGACGGCTACACCTTC; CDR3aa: CASSQVSPRDGYTF
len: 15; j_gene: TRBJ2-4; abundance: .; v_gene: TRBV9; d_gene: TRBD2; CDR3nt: TGTGCCAGCAGCGTATCCCTAGGACTAGAAAACATTCAGTACTTC; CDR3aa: CASSVSLGLENIQYF
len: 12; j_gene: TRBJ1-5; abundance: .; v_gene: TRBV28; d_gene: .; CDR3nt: TGTGCCAGCAGTTTCCCCCATCGGCCCCAGCATTTT; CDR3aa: CASSFPHRPQHF
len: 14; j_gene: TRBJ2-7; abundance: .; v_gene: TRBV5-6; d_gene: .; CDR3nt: TGTGCCAGCAGCTTGGGGAGGAGCTCCTACGAGCAGTACTTC; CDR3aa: CASSLGRSSYEQYF
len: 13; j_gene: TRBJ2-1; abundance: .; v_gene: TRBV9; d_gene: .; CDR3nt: TGTGCCAGCAGGAGGGTCGGGCGCAATGAGCAGTTCTTC; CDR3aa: CASRRVGRNEQFF
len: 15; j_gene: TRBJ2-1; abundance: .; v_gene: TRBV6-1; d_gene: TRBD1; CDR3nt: TGTGCCAGCATCCGCGGACAGGGCCGGTACAATGAGCAGTTCTTC; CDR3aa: CASIRGQGRYNEQFF
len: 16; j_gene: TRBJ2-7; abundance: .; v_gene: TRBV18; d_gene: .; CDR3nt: TGTGCCAGCTCACCCCCTAGAGGCAGCGTTGCCTACGAGCAGTACTTC; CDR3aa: CASSPPRGSVAYEQYF
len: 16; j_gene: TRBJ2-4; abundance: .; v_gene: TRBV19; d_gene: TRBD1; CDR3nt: TGTGCCAGTAGGGGACAGGGATCAAGGGCCAAAAACATTCAGTACTTC; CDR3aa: CASRGQGSRAKNIQYF
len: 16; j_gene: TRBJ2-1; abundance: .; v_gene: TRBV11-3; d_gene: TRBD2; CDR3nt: TGTGCCAGCAGCTTACACGGCGGGAGCTCCTACAATGAGCAGTTCTTC; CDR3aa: CASSLHGGSSYNEQFF
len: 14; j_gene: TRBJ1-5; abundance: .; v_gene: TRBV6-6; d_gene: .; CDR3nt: TGTGCCAGCAGTTCGGGGGGGCATCGACAGCCCCAGCATTTT; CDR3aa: CASSSGGHRQPQHF
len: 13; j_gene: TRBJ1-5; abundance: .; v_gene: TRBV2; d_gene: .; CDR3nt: TGTGCCAGCAGGGGTTCGGGCAATCAGCCCCAGCATTTT; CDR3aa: CASRGSGNQPQHF
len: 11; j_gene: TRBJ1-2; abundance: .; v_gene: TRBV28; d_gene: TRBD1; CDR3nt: TGTGCCAGCAGCAACAGGGGCGGCTACACCTTC; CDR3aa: CASSNRGGYTF
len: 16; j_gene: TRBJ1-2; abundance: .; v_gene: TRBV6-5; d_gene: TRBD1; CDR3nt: TGTGCCAGCAGTTACTCGCATCAGGGGGCTAACTATGGCTACACCTTC; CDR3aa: CASSYSHQGANYGYTF
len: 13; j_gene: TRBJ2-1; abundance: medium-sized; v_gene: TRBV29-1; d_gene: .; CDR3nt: TGCAGCGCAGGAGGTTGGGACTACAATGAGCAGTTCTTC; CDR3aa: CSAGGWDYNEQFF